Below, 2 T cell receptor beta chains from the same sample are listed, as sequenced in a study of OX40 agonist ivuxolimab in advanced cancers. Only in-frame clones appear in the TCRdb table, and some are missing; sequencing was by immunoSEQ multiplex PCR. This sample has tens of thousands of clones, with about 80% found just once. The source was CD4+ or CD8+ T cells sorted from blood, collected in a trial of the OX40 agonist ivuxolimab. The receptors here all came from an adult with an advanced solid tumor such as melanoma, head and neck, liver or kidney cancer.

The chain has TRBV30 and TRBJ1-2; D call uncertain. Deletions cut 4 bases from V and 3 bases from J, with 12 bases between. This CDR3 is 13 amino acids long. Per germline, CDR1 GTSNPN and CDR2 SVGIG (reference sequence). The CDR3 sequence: CAWTGLLDYGYTF. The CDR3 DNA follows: TGTGCCTGGACCGGACTGTTAGACTATGGCTACACCTTC.

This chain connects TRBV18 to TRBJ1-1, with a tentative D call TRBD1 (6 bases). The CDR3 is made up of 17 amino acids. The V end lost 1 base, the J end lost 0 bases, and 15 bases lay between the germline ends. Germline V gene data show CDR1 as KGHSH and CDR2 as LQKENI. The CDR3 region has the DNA TGTGCCAGCTCACCACAGGGACACGGACTCATGAACACTGAAGCTTTCTTT. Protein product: CASSPQGHGLMNTEAFF.